This T cell receptor (beta chain) is drawn from a study of OX40 agonist ivuxolimab in advanced cancers. The CDR3 totals 15 residues. The germline V gene encodes CDR1 SGHRS and CDR2 YFSETQ. The V end lost 0 bases, the J end lost 8 bases, and 15 bases lay between the germline ends. Any history of autoimmune disease or systemic immunosuppression disqualified patients. Overall study results and limits: The study found that CD8+ T cells averaged more expanded clones than CD4+. At doses 0.1 to 3.0 mg/kg, CD4+ and CD8+ clones expanded.

TCRdb keeps only in-frame clones here, not all; method: immunoSEQ multiplex PCR. The sample yields some 60,000 clones, approximately 86% seen once. Worth noting for this clone: The target antigen is unknown.

The chain employs TRBV5-1 and TRBJ2-1; maybe TRBD1 (6 bases). This receptor was identified in an adult with an advanced solid tumor such as melanoma, head and neck, liver or kidney cancer. The sample here was CD4+ or CD8+ T cells sorted from blood, taken in a trial of the OX40 agonist ivuxolimab. CDR3 DNA sequence: TGCGCCAGCAGCTTGGCGGCAGGGGTTGACGATGAGCAGTTCTTC. Translated, it gives CASSLAAGVDDEQFF.